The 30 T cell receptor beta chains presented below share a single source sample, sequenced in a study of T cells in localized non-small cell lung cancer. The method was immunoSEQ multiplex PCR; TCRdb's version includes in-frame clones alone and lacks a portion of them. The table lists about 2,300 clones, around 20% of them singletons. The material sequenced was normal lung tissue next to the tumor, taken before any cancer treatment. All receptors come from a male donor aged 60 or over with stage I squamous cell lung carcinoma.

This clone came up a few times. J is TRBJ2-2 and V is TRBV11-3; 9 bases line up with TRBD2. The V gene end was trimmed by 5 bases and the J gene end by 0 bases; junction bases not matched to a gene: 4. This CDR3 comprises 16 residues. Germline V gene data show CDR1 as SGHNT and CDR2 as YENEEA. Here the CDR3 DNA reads TGTGCCAGCAGCCCCCTAGCGGGGACGAACACCGGGGAGCTGTTTTTT. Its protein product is CASSPLAGTNTGELFF.

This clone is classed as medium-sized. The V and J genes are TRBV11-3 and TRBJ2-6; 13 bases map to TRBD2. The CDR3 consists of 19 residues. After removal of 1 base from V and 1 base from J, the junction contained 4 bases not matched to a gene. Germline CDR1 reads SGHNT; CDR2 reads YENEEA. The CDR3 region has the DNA TGTGCCAGCAGCTTAGGGACTAGCGGGAGTTGGTCTGGGGCCAACGTCCTGACTTTC. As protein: CASSLGTSGSWSGANVLTF.

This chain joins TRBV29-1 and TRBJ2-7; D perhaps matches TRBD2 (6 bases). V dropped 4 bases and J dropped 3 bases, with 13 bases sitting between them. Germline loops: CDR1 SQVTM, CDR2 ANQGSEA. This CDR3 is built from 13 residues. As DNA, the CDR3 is TGCAGCGTTGGGGATAGCGGCATCTACGAGCAGTACTTC. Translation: CSVGDSGIYEQYF.

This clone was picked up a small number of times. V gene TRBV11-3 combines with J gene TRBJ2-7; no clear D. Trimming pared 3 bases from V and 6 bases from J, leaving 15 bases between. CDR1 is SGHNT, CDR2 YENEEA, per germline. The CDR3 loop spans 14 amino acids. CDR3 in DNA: TGTGCCAGCAGCTTGGAGTCAGCCTCGGGCGAGCAGTACTTC. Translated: CASSLESASGEQYF.

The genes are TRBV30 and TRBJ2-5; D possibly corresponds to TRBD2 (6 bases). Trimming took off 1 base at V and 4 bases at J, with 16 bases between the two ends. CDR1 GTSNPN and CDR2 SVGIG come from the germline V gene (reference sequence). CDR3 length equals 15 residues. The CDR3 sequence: CAWSARRGVPETQYF. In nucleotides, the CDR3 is TGTGCCTGGAGTGCCCGCCGCGGGGTACCAGAGACCCAGTACTTC. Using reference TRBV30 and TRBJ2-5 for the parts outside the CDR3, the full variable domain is SQTIHQWPATLVQPVGSPLSLECTVEGTSNPNLYWYRQAAGRGLQLLFYSVGIGQISSEVPQNLSASRPQDRQFILSSKKLLLSDSGFYLCAWSARRGVPETQYFGPGTRLLVL.

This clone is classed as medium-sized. The DNA of the CDR3 is TGTGCCAGCAGCTTAGACCCAGGGAACACTGAAGCTTTCTTT. Protein sequence: CASSLDPGNTEAFF. The chain has TRBV11-3 and TRBJ1-1; D is undetermined. The CDR3 runs 14 residues. V was cut by 0 bases and J by 1 base, with 6 bases left in between. CDR1 is SGHNT, CDR2 YENEEA, per germline.

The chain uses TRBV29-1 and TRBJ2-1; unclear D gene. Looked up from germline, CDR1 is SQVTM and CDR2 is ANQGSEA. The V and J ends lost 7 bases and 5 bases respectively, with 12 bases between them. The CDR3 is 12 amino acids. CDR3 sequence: CSGGRPNNEQFF. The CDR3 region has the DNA TGCAGCGGGGGTCGACCTAACAATGAGCAGTTCTTC.

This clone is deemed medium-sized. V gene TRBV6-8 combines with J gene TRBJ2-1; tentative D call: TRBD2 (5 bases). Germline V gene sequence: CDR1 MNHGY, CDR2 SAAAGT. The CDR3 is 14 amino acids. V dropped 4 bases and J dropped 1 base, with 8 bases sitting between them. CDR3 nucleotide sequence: TGTGCCAGCAGTTCCCGGGGATCCTACAATGAGCAGTTCTTC. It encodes CASSSRGSYNEQFF.

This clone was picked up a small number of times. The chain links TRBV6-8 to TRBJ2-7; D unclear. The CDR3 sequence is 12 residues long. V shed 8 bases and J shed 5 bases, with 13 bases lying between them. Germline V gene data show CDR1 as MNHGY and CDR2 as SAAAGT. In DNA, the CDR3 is TGTGCCAGCTCCCCCTTGGATAACGAGCAGTACTTC. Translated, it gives CASSPLDNEQYF.

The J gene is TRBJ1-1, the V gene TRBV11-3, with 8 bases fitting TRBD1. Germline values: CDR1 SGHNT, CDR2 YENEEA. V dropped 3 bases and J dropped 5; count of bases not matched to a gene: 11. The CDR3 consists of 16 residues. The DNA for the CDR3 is TGTGCCAGCAGCTTCTTTCAGGACAGGGATGGTACTGAAGCTTTCTTT. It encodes CASSFFQDRDGTEAFF.

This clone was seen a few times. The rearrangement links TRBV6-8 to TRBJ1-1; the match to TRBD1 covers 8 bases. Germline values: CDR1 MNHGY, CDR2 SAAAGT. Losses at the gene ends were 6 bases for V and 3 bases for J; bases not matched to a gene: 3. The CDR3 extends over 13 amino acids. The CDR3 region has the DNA TGTGCCAGCAGCAGGGGACAGGACACTGAAGCTTTCTTT. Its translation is CASSRGQDTEAFF.

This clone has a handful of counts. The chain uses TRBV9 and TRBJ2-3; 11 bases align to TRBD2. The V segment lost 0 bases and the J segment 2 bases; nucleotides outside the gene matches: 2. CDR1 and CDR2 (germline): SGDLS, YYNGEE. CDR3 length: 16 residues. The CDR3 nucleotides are TGTGCCAGCAGCGTAGATAGCGGGAGGGCCACAGATACGCAGTATTTT. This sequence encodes CASSVDSGRATDTQYF.

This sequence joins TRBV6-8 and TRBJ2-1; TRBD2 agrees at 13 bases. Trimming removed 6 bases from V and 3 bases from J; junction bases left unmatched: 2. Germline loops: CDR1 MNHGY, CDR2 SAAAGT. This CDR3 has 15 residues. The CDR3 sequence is CASRTSGGNYNEQFF. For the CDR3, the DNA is TGTGCCAGCAGGACTAGCGGGGGGAACTACAATGAGCAGTTCTTC.

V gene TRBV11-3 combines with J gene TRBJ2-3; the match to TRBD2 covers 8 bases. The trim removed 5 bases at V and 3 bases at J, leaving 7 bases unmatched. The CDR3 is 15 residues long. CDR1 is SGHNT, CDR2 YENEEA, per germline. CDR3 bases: TGTGCCAGCAGCCTCACCGGGGGGGGAACAGATACGCAGTATTTT. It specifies CASSLTGGGTDTQYF.

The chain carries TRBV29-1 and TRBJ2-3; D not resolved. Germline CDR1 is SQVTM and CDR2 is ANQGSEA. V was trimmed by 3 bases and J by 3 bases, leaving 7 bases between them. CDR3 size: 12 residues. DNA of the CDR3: TGCAGCGTTGATCTGGGGACAGATACGCAGTATTTT. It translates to CSVDLGTDTQYF.

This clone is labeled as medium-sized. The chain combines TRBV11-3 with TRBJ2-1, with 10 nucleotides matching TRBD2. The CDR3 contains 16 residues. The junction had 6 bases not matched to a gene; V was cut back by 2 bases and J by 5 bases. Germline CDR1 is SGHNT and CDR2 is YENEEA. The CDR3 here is CASSLTGLAPNNEQFF. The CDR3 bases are TGTGCCAGCAGCTTAACGGGACTAGCGCCGAACAATGAGCAGTTCTTC.

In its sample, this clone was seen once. CDR3 sequence reads: CASSRRAGVSYNEQFF. DNA of the CDR3: TGTGCCAGTAGTAGGAGAGCGGGAGTCTCCTACAATGAGCAGTTCTTC. J is TRBJ2-1 and V is TRBV19; TRBD2 matches at 8 bases. Germline V CDR1 and CDR2: LNHDA, SQIVND (reference sequence). The CDR3 has 16 amino acids. Trimming took 4 bases from V and 0 from J; bases not matched to a gene: 5.

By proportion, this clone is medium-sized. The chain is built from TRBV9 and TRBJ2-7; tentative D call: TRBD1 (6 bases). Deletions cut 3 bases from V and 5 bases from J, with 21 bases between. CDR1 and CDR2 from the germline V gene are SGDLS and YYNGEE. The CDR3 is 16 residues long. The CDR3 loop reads CASSGITGPRSNEQYF. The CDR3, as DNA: TGTGCCAGCAGCGGAATTACAGGGCCCCGGTCGAACGAGCAGTACTTC.

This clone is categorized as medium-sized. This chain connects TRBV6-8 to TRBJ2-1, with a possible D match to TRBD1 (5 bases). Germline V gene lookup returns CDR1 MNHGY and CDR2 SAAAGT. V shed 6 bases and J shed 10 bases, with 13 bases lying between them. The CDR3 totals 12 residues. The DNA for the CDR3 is TGTGCCAGCAGACTTACTTGGGGCGAGCAGTTCTTC. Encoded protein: CASRLTWGEQFF.

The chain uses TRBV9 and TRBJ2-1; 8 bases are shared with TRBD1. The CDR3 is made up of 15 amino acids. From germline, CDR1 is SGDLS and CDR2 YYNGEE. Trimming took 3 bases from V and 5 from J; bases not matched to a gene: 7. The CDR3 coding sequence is TGTGCCAGCAGCGCCAGGGGGCCGGAGGACAATGAGCAGTTCTTC. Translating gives CASSARGPEDNEQFF.

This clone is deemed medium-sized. This chain's CDR3 is CASAASLETQYF. The CDR3 DNA follows: TGTGCCAGCGCAGCTTCGCTAGAGACCCAGTACTTC. The chain employs TRBV6-8 and TRBJ2-5; D remains unclear. The CDR3 is made up of 12 amino acids. Per the germline V gene, CDR1 is MNHGY and CDR2 is SAAAGT. V shed 8 bases and J shed 4 bases, with 11 bases lying between them.

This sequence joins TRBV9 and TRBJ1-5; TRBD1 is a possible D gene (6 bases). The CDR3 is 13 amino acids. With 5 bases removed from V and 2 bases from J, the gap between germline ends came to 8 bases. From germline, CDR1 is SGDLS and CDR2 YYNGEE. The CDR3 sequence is CASRTGRNQPQHF. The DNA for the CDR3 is TGTGCCAGCAGAACAGGGCGCAATCAGCCCCAGCATTTT.

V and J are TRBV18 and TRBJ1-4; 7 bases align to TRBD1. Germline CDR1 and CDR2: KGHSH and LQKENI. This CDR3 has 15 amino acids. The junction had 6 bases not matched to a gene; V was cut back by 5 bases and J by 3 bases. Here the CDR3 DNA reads TGTGCCAGCTCATCTTCCGGGACAGCTAATGAAAAACTGTTTTTT. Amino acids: CASSSSGTANEKLFF.

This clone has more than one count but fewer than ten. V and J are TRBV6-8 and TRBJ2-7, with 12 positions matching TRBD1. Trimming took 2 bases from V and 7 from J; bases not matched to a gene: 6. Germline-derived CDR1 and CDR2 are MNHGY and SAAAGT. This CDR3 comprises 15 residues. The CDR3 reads CASSYGGQGAWEQYF. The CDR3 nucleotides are TGTGCCAGCAGTTACGGGGGACAGGGGGCGTGGGAGCAGTACTTC.

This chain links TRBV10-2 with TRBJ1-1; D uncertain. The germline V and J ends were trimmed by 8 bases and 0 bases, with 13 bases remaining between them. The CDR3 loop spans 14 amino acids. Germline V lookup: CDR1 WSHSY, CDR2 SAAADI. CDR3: CASGRGWMNTEAFF. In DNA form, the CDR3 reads TGCGCCAGCGGGCGGGGATGGATGAACACTGAAGCTTTCTTT.

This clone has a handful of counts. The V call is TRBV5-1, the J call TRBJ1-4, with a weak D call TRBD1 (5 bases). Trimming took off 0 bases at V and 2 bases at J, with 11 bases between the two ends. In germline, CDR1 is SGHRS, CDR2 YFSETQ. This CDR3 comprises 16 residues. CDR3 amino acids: CASSLEGNPTNEKLFF. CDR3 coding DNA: TGCGCCAGCAGCTTGGAGGGGAATCCGACTAATGAAAAACTGTTTTTT.

The CDR3 here is CASSAIGDGYTF. In nucleotides, the CDR3 is TGTGCCAGCTCAGCAATCGGGGATGGCTACACCTTC. The chain couples TRBV18 to TRBJ1-2; D is uncertain. This CDR3 spans 12 amino acids. V lost 5 bases and J lost 6, with 10 bases in between. Germline V CDR1 and CDR2: KGHSH, LQKENI.

CDR3 region: CSVGELAGAGEQFF. CDR3 DNA: TGCAGCGTTGGAGAACTAGCGGGGGCAGGTGAGCAGTTCTTC. The V call is TRBV29-1, the J call TRBJ2-1; 11 bases are a match to TRBD2. The V gene's germline CDR1 is SQVTM and CDR2 ANQGSEA. V shed 4 bases, J shed 9 bases, and the junction held 8 bases outside the gene matches. This CDR3 is 14 amino acids long.

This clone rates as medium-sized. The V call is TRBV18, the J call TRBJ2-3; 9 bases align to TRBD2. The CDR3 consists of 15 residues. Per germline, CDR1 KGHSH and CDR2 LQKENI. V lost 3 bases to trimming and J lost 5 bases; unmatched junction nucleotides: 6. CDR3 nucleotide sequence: TGTGCCAGCTCACCCGTAGCGGGAGTGGTAGATACGCAGTATTTT. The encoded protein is CASSPVAGVVDTQYF. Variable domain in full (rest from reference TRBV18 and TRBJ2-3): NAGVMQNPRHLVRRRGQEARLRCSPMKGHSHVYWYRQLPEEGLKFMVYLQKENIIDESGMPKERFSAEFPKEGPSILRIQQVVRGDSAAYFCASSPVAGVVDTQYFGPGTRLTVL.

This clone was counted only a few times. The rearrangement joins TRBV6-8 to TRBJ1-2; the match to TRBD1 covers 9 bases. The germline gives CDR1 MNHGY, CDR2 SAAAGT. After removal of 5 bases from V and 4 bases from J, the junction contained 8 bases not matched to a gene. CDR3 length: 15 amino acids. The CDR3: CASSPLGTGFYGYTF. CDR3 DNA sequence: TGTGCCAGCAGTCCCCTCGGGACAGGGTTCTATGGCTACACCTTC.